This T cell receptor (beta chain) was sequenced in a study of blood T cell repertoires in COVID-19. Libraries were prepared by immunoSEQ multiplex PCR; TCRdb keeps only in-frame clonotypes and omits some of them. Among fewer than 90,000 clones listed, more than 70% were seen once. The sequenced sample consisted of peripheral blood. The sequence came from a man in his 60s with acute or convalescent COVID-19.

CDR3 DNA sequence: TGTGCCAGCAGTTCGGCACAGGGGTTGTCCACTGAAGCTTTCTTT. It translates to CASSSAQGLSTEAFF. V usage is TRBV28 and J usage is TRBJ1-1; 7 positions agree with TRBD1. This CDR3 has 15 amino acids. CDR1 and CDR2 from the germline V gene are MDHEN and SYDVKM. V dropped 4 bases and J dropped 4; count of bases not matched to a gene: 9.